These T cell receptor beta chains were read from a single sample in a study of cytomegalovirus exposure and HLA in healthy donors. Using immunoSEQ multiplex PCR, the repertoire was profiled, and TCRdb retains in-frame clones only, with some absent. The repertoire includes about 140,000 clones, roughly 86% of them detected once, and about 0.51% sits in the top ten. Sequencing was performed on PBMCs. The receptors here all came from a woman aged 40 to 50 in good health and CMV-seronegative. The CDR3 runs from the conserved cysteine through the conserved F or W. The D gene is left open where the match is weak.

TRBJ1-1 | TRBV2 | NA | CASSTRQLNTEAFF
TRBJ1-5 | TRBV7-9 | NA | CASSPGQQNQPQHF
TRBJ2-3 | TRBV9 | NA | CASSPTGPSDTQYF
TRBJ2-1 | TRBV7-9 | TRBD2 | CASSSGLAGGIGSYNEQFF
TRBJ2-3 | TRBV11-3 | TRBD2 | CASSYRGSGSTDTQYF
TRBJ1-1 | TRBV11-3 | TRBD1 | CASSPDRVRTEAFF
TRBJ2-5 | TRBV10-3 | NA | CAIRVSGTHQETQYF
TRBJ2-2 | TRBV21-1 | NA | CASSKKRWTGNTGELFF
TRBJ2-1 | TRBV5-1 | NA | CASSLVVATGNNEQFF
TRBJ2-5 | TRBV6-5 | TRBD2 | CASSSGSTWGTQYF
TRBJ2-5 | TRBV7-2 | NA | CASSLVKETQYF
TRBJ2-5 | TRBV7-9 | TRBD2 | CASSHSGGETQYF
TRBJ2-1 | TRBV28 | TRBD2 | CASSLGQGAGGSFNEQFF
TRBJ2-7 | TRBV7-8 | NA | CASSLRGTPGYEQYF
TRBJ2-1 | TRBV11-3 | TRBD2 | CASSLGWGGRNEQFF
TRBJ1-1 | TRBV6-5 | NA | CASSRTVGTEAFF
TRBJ2-7 | TRBV2 | TRBD2 | CASSENSLAGAEQYF
TRBJ1-4 | TRBV15 | TRBD1 | CATSTGGREKLFF
TRBJ2-3 | TRBV7-9 | TRBD2 | CSSSPGTSGISTDTQYF
TRBJ1-1 | TRBV19 | NA | CASTGYSTEAFF
TRBJ2-2 | TRBV5-7 | NA | CASSLSCAGDTGELFF
TRBJ2-5 | TRBV19 | NA | CASSIDTEETQYF
TRBJ1-1 | TRBV11-2 | NA | CASSLGAWQEAFF
TRBJ2-7 | TRBV5-1 | NA | CASSPPSYEQYF
TRBJ2-7 | TRBV10-3 | TRBD1 | CAITSPGQGSLEQYF
TRBJ2-2 | TRBV30 | NA | CAWSLSTGELFF
TRBJ2-1 | TRBV30 | NA | CAWSGYHNEQFF
TRBJ2-7 | TRBV27 | NA | CASSNTGLGVYEQYF
TRBJ2-5 | TRBV5-1 | NA | CASSLMEETQYF
TRBJ2-7 | TRBV6-1 | NA | CASSTGYEQYF
TRBJ1-5 | TRBV10-3 | NA | CAISESGEGNQPQHF
TRBJ2-4 | TRBV2 | NA | CASKGPAKNIQYF
TRBJ1-6 | TRBV6-4 | NA | CASSDGQGLSPLHF
TRBJ2-7 | TRBV2 | NA | CANREFGRYEQYF
TRBJ2-3 | TRBV7-9 | NA | CSSSLTGGVKDTQYF
TRBJ2-5 | TRBV5-1 | NA | CASSRSGTLEETQYF
TRBJ2-5 | TRBV7-2 | TRBD1 | CASSFGQAYQETQYF
TRBJ2-7 | TRBV7-2 | TRBD2 | CASSLEAGEHNEQYF
TRBJ2-1 | TRBV12-5 | NA | CASGFSGSHNEQFF
TRBJ1-1 | TRBV10-3 | TRBD1 | CAITPNRGMNTEAFF
TRBJ2-3 | TRBV6-1 | TRBD2 | CASSESGLAGGDTQYF
TRBJ2-7 | TRBV6-1 | TRBD1 | CSGGISYEQYF
TRBJ2-6 | TRBV4-3 | NA | CASSQESPGANVLTF
TRBJ2-2 | TRBV4-2 | NA | CASSQGGQGGAGELFF
TRBJ1-3 | TRBV5-6 | TRBD1 | CASSATISGTGYRNTIYF
TRBJ2-7 | TRBV28 | NA | CASSPNTYEQYF
TRBJ2-3 | TRBV28 | TRBD2 | CASRVAGGTDTQYF
TRBJ2-3 | TRBV11-3 | NA | CASSYRQGEDTQYF
TRBJ2-1 | TRBV7-6 | NA | CASSSLILPDEQFF
TRBJ2-5 | TRBV5-4 | TRBD1 | CASSLGGQGLFWSRETQYF